This entry lists 26 T cell receptor beta chains sequenced from one sample in a study of Ad26.COV2.S vaccination and SARS-CoV-2 variants. Using immunoSEQ multiplex PCR, the repertoire was profiled, and TCRdb retains in-frame clones only, with some absent. The sample carries 300,000 to 350,000 clones, approximately 86% recorded once. The treatment is: around 19 received Ad26.COV2.S at low or high dose, single or two shots; 5 received placebo; per-sample allocation not given. Samples analyzed were those drawn on day 63 after the first vaccine or placebo injection. Sequencing used peripheral blood, obtained in a trial of Ad26.COV2.S vaccine versus placebo. The receptors originated from a person aged 18-65 years who received the Ad26.COV2.S COVID-19 vaccine or a placebo.

The chain has TRBV7-8 and TRBJ1-4, with 9 bases matching TRBD1. Germline trimming cut 5 bases from V and 2 bases from J; bases unmatched to any gene: 15. From germline, CDR1 is SGHVS and CDR2 FQNEAQ. This CDR3 is 19 amino acids long. The CDR3 is CASSVYRGPLFLTNEKLFF. CDR3 coding DNA: TGTGCCAGCAGCGTATACAGGGGGCCCCTCTTCCTTACTAATGAAAAACTGTTTTTT. Variable domain in full (rest from reference TRBV7-8 and TRBJ1-4): GAGVSQSPRYKVAKRGQDVALRCDPISGHVSLFWYQQALGQGPEFLTYFQNEAQLDKSGLPSDRFFAERPEGSVSTLKIQRTQQEDSAVYLCASSVYRGPLFLTNEKLFFGSGTQLSVL.

J is TRBJ2-5 and V is TRBV7-9, with TRBD2 matching 8 bases. After removal of 2 bases from V and 2 bases from J, the junction contained 7 bases not matched to a gene. The CDR3 is 16 residues long. Germline V gene data show CDR1 as SEHNR and CDR2 as FQNEAQ (reference sequence). The CDR3 region is CASSLRRAGGQETQYF. The CDR3 region has the DNA TGTGCCAGCAGCTTACGGCGGGCGGGGGGACAAGAGACCCAGTACTTC.

V usage is TRBV6-2 or TRBV6-3 and J usage is TRBJ2-7; D uncertain. CDR3 length: 11 residues. Germline V gives CDR1 MNHEY, CDR2 SVGEGT. Trimming took off 2 bases at V and 9 bases at J, with 8 bases between the two ends. The CDR3 protein is CASSYPDSQYF. The CDR3 coding sequence is TGTGCCAGCAGTTACCCGGATTCGCAGTACTTC.

This clone was recorded once. This same CDR3 is encoded by further DNA sequences in the sample. This chain links TRBV4-1 with TRBJ1-6; D is ambiguous. The V gene's germline CDR1 is MGHRA and CDR2 YSYEKL. V lost 0 bases to trimming and J lost 10 bases, with 7 bases between them. The CDR3 runs to 13 residues. The CDR3 is CASSQDRGSPLHF. The DNA of the CDR3 is TGCGCCAGCAGCCAAGATCGAGGGTCACCCCTCCACTTT.

This sequence joins TRBV2 and TRBJ2-1; weak D call: TRBD1 (6 bases). V was clipped by 6 bases and J by 2 bases, with 11 bases between them. Germline CDR1 and CDR2: SNHLY and FYNNEI. The CDR3 loop spans 14 amino acids. The CDR3 bases are TGTGCCAGCAGGGGGGCAGGGGCCTACAATGAGCAGTTCTTC. Its protein is CASRGAGAYNEQFF.

The chain combines TRBV5-6 with TRBJ2-2; D gene ambiguous. Germline V gene lookup returns CDR1 SGHDT and CDR2 YYEEEE. The V end lost 1 base, the J end lost 8 bases, and 15 bases lay between the germline ends. This CDR3 comprises 15 residues. CDR3 bases: TGTGCCAGCAGCTTGCAGCACTGGGCCGGGGGGGAGCTGTTTTTT. It specifies CASSLQHWAGGELFF.

The V and J genes are TRBV2 and TRBJ1-2, with a possible D match to TRBD1 (5 bases). The CDR3 is made up of 13 amino acids. V shed 7 bases and J shed 5 bases, with 14 bases lying between them. The germline CDR1 and CDR2 sequences are SNHLY and FYNNEI. The CDR3 DNA follows: TGTGCCAGCACCGGGGGAGGGAAGTATGGCTACACCTTC. Residues: CASTGGGKYGYTF.

The chain couples TRBV6-5 to TRBJ2-7; D is possibly TRBD1 (5 bases). Germline CDR1 MNHEY, CDR2 SVGAGI. Trimming took 6 bases from V and 6 from J, leaving 21 bases between them. The CDR3 covers 15 residues. CDR3 region: CASSLGGRVPGEQYF. CDR3 nucleotides: TGTGCCAGCAGCCTGGGTGGCAGGGTCCCTGGCGAGCAGTACTTC.

The chain employs TRBV7-9 and TRBJ2-7, with D unclear. V gave up 1 base and J gave up 3 bases, with 7 bases separating them. The CDR3 spans 13 residues. Germline V CDR1 and CDR2: SEHNR, FQNEAQ (reference sequence). CDR3 residues: CASSLGSLYEQYF. In nucleotides, the CDR3 is TGTGCCAGCAGCTTAGGGAGCCTCTACGAGCAGTACTTC.

The V gene is TRBV7-3, the J gene TRBJ1-1; a weak D match, TRBD1 (5 bases). The CDR3 covers 16 residues. Germline values: CDR1 SGHTA, CDR2 FQGTGA. V was pared by 2 bases and J by 0 bases, with 13 bases between. The CDR3 loop is CASSLGASSMNTEAFF. The CDR3 DNA reads TGTGCCAGCAGCTTAGGGGCTAGCTCCATGAACACTGAAGCTTTCTTT.

This chain uses TRBV7-6 with TRBJ1-3; D not certain. The germline V and J ends were trimmed by 1 base and 0 bases, with 16 bases remaining between them. The CDR3 runs 18 residues. The V gene's germline CDR1 is SGHVS and CDR2 FNYEAQ. CDR3 amino acids: CASSLEDLAISSGNTIYF. The CDR3 DNA follows: TGTGCCAGCAGCTTAGAGGATTTAGCGATTTCCTCTGGAAACACCATATATTTT. Looking up the rest from reference TRBV7-6 and TRBJ1-3 gives the full variable domain: GAGVSQSPRYKVTKRGQDVALRCDPISGHVSLYWYRQALGQGPEFLTYFNYEAQQDKSGLPNDRFSAERPEGSISTLTIQRTEQRDSAMYRCASSLEDLAISSGNTIYFGEGSWLTVV.

The rearrangement joins TRBV7-3 to TRBJ1-3; D not resolved. Looked up from germline, CDR1 is SGHTA and CDR2 is FQGTGA. Trimming pared 5 bases from V and 0 bases from J, leaving 14 bases between. The CDR3 runs 16 residues. CDR3 amino acids: CASSPQEFGSGNTIYF. CDR3 coding DNA: TGTGCCAGCAGCCCCCAGGAGTTCGGCTCTGGAAACACCATATATTTT. Drawing the rest from reference TRBV7-3 and TRBJ1-3, the complete variable domain is GAGVSQTPSNKVTEKGKYVELRCDPISGHTALYWYRQSLGQGPEFLIYFQGTGAADDSGLPNDRFFAVRPEGSVSTLKIQRTERGDSAVYLCASSPQEFGSGNTIYFGEGSWLTVV.

This rearrangement joins TRBV6-6 to TRBJ1-6; D gene uncertain. Germline V CDR1 and CDR2: MNHNY, SVGAGI (reference sequence). This CDR3 region has 13 residues. The V end was cut by 2 bases, the J end by 8 bases, with 7 bases between. CDR3 nucleotides: TGTGCCAGCAGTTACATCGGAGATTCACCCCTCCACTTT. Translation: CASSYIGDSPLHF.

This clone was found a few times. The rearrangement joins TRBV6-5 to TRBJ2-7; D is perhaps TRBD1 or TRBD2 (5 bases each). Per the germline V gene, CDR1 is MNHEY and CDR2 is SVGAGI. V was cut by 5 bases and J by 3 bases, with 11 bases left in between. This CDR3 has 13 amino acids. The CDR3 region is CASSTGPLYEQYF. In DNA, the CDR3 is TGTGCCAGCAGTACGGGACCGCTCTACGAGCAGTACTTC.

This clone was seen only a few times. This sequence joins TRBV11-1 and TRBJ2-5, with 13 nucleotides matching TRBD2. The J segment lost 2 bases and the V segment lost 5 bases, leaving 5 bases of the junction unmatched. There are 16 residues in the CDR3. The germline V gene has CDR1 SGHAT and CDR2 FQDESV (reference sequence). The CDR3 bases are TGTGCCAGCAGCCCGGGACTAGCGGGAATTCAAGAGACCCAGTACTTC. Protein product: CASSPGLAGIQETQYF.

Notes on this clone: Other nucleotide sequences in the sample specify the same CDR3. The genes are TRBV29-1 and TRBJ2-1; 14 bases line up with TRBD2. V was pared by 6 bases and J by 4 bases, with 5 bases of the junction left unmatched. The CDR3 length is 15 residues. The germline V gene encodes CDR1 SQVTM and CDR2 ANQGSEA. CDR3 sequence reads: CSVGLAGGLYNEQFF. The CDR3 DNA reads as TGCAGCGTAGGACTAGCGGGGGGCCTATACAATGAGCAGTTCTTC.

Details on this clone: Different DNA sequences within this sample yield the same CDR3. The rearrangement uses TRBV9 and TRBJ2-7; D is possibly TRBD1 or TRBD2 (6 bases each). In germline, CDR1 is SGDLS, CDR2 YYNGEE. Trimming pared 0 bases from V and 3 bases from J, leaving 13 bases between. The CDR3 contains 15 residues. CDR3 nucleotide sequence: TGTGCCAGCAGCGTAGAGAAAGGGGGAGGCTACGAGCAGTACTTC. Translation gives CASSVEKGGGYEQYF.

This clone was observed a few times. This sequence joins TRBV2 and TRBJ2-3, with 10 nucleotides matching TRBD1. The CDR3 contains 15 residues. Germline V CDR1 and CDR2: SNHLY, FYNNEI. The J segment lost 3 bases and the V segment lost 6 bases, leaving 6 bases of the junction unmatched. The CDR3 loop is CASSRQGAMTDTQYF. DNA for the CDR3: TGTGCCAGCAGCCGACAGGGGGCCATGACAGATACGCAGTATTTT.

This clone has just one count. The rearrangement uses TRBV14 and TRBJ2-5; a weak D match, TRBD1 (6 bases). Trimming stripped 3 bases from V and 5 bases from J, with 10 bases between. The germline V gene has CDR1 SGHDN and CDR2 FVKESK. CDR3 length: 13 amino acids. The CDR3 DNA reads as TGTGCCAGCAGCCACACAGGGTTGGAGACCCAGTACTTC. It codes for CASSHTGLETQYF.

In DNA, the CDR3 is TGTGCCAGCAGCAACAGGGCACACACTGAAGCTTTCTTT. Its protein product is CASSNRAHTEAFF. This chain connects TRBV5-5 to TRBJ1-1; TRBD1 is a possible D gene (6 bases). V dropped 4 bases and J dropped 3 bases, with 10 bases sitting between them. From germline, CDR1 is SGHKS and CDR2 YYEKEE (reference sequence). The CDR3 is 13 amino acids.

The rearrangement uses TRBV7-3 and TRBJ2-3; 8 bases are shared with TRBD2. The CDR3 extends over 16 amino acids. CDR1 SGHTA and CDR2 FQGTGA come from the germline V gene. V trimming: 4 bases; J trimming: 2 bases; junction bases outside the gene matches: 8. Here the CDR3 DNA reads TGTGCCAGCAGCTCTACCACGGGGGGGACCACAGATACGCAGTATTTT. Residues: CASSSTTGGTTDTQYF.

V and J are TRBV20-1 and TRBJ1-1; D is possibly TRBD1 (5 bases). In germline, CDR1 is DFQATT, CDR2 SNEGSKA (reference sequence). The CDR3 runs 12 residues. Trimming shortened V by 3 bases and J by 7 bases, and 12 bases separated the two germline ends. The CDR3: CSASRFGGEAFF. In nucleotides, the CDR3 is TGCAGTGCTAGTCGGTTTGGGGGTGAAGCTTTCTTT.

This clone was detected a few times. The J gene is TRBJ1-1, the V gene TRBV12-3 or TRBV12-4; D is perhaps TRBD1 (5 bases). This CDR3 is built from 13 residues. V was pared by 3 bases and J by 9 bases, with 14 bases between. CDR3 amino acids: CASSLNQQAKAFF. As DNA, the CDR3 is TGTGCCAGCAGTTTGAATCAACAGGCCAAAGCTTTCTTT.

The chain is built from TRBV20-1 and TRBJ1-1; D unresolved. The CDR3 consists of 12 residues. V lost 3 bases and J lost 7, with 12 bases in between. The germline V gene has CDR1 DFQATT and CDR2 SNEGSKA (reference sequence). The CDR3 loop reads CSASYGSLEAFF. For the CDR3, the DNA is TGCAGTGCTAGTTATGGGAGCCTTGAAGCTTTCTTT.

This sequence joins TRBV10-3 and TRBJ2-3; 13 bases line up with TRBD2. The trim removed 6 bases at V and 4 bases at J, leaving 4 bases unmatched. The germline CDR1 and CDR2 sequences are ENHRY and SYGVKD. CDR3 length: 15 residues. For the CDR3, the DNA is TGTGCCATCAGGACTAGCGGGGGGAGGGCAGATACGCAGTATTTT. Its translation: CAIRTSGGRADTQYF.

This chain links TRBV10-3 with TRBJ2-7; D perhaps matches TRBD2 (5 bases). The CDR3 sequence is 15 residues long. V lost 0 bases and J 9 bases, leaving 18 bases between the germline ends. CDR1 and CDR2 (germline): ENHRY, SYGVKD. CDR3 loop: CAISESELALYGQYF. The CDR3 DNA sequence: TGTGCCATCAGTGAGTCAGAGTTAGCGCTCTATGGGCAGTACTTC.